A selection of T cell receptor beta chains follows, all from one sample in a study of naive and memory T cell subsets. One entry per CDR3 protein results from TCRdb running MiXCR on the UMI-ligation and nested PCR reads. In the table there are under 150,000 distinct CDR3 sequences, 15% to 20% of which are singletons. The sequenced sample was naive CD8+ T cells from blood. These receptors were taken from a human donor in good health. The CDR3 runs from the conserved cysteine through the conserved F or W. The order of the fields is clone size, J gene, V gene, D gene, CDR3 DNA, CDR3 protein. A D gene is named only where the DNA matches it firmly. Size values are once, few and many counts, or a class for expanded clones, and some rows have none.

clone size: few; J gene: TRBJ2-2; V gene: TRBV28; D gene: .; CDR3 DNA: TGTGCCAGCAGTCTCACTAGTTGGGAGCTGTTTTTT; CDR3 protein: CASSLTSWELFF
clone size: .; J gene: TRBJ2-3; V gene: TRBV12-3/TRBV12-4; D gene: .; CDR3 DNA: TGTGCCAGCACCCTAGGCAAGGGAGCTTACACAGATACGCAGTATTTT; CDR3 protein: CASTLGKGAYTDTQYF
clone size: .; J gene: TRBJ1-2; V gene: TRBV2; D gene: .; CDR3 DNA: TGTGCCAGCAGTGCGCGGGGCGGCGACACCTTC; CDR3 protein: CASSARGGDTF
clone size: .; J gene: TRBJ2-7; V gene: TRBV29-1; D gene: .; CDR3 DNA: TGCAGCGTTGATGACAGTAATTACGAGCAGTACTTC; CDR3 protein: CSVDDSNYEQYF
clone size: .; J gene: TRBJ1-2; V gene: TRBV19; D gene: .; CDR3 DNA: TGTGCCAGTTCGAGGGGGGTCCCCTATGGCTACACCTTC; CDR3 protein: CASSRGVPYGYTF
clone size: few; J gene: TRBJ2-1; V gene: TRBV20-1; D gene: TRBD2; CDR3 DNA: TGCAGTGCTAGAGATAGACTAGCGGGAGACAATGAGCAGTTCTTC; CDR3 protein: CSARDRLAGDNEQFF
clone size: few; J gene: TRBJ2-7; V gene: TRBV12-3/TRBV12-4; D gene: .; CDR3 DNA: TGTGCCAGTACCACCCAGGGGGGGGAGCAGTACTTC; CDR3 protein: CASTTQGGEQYF
clone size: .; J gene: TRBJ1-2; V gene: TRBV28; D gene: .; CDR3 DNA: TGTAAAACAGGGTCTGGCTACACCTTC; CDR3 protein: CKTGSGYTF
clone size: few; J gene: TRBJ2-2; V gene: TRBV9; D gene: .; CDR3 DNA: TGTGCCAGCAGCGTAGGTACCGGGGAGCTGTTTTTT; CDR3 protein: CASSVGTGELFF
clone size: .; J gene: TRBJ2-5; V gene: TRBV12-3/TRBV12-4; D gene: .; CDR3 DNA: TGTGCCAGCAGTTTCGGGGGAGGCGAGACCCAGTACTTC; CDR3 protein: CASSFGGGETQYF
clone size: .; J gene: TRBJ2-1; V gene: TRBV6-5; D gene: TRBD2; CDR3 DNA: TGTGCCAGCAGCGAGGGGGTGGCTAGCGGGAGTGGCAATGAGCGGCAGTTCTTC; CDR3 protein: CASSEGVASGSGNERQFF
clone size: .; J gene: TRBJ1-1; V gene: TRBV4-1; D gene: .; CDR3 DNA: TGCGCCAGCAGCCAAGAATCCCTCCAAGGAGCGGGCACTGAAGCTTTCTTT; CDR3 protein: CASSQESLQGAGTEAFF
clone size: .; J gene: TRBJ2-7; V gene: TRBV6-5; D gene: TRBD1; CDR3 DNA: TGTGCCAGCAGTTACGCCGCCGGGCAGGGGGTTTACGAGCAGTACTTC; CDR3 protein: CASSYAAGQGVYEQYF
clone size: .; J gene: TRBJ1-2; V gene: TRBV6-2/TRBV6-3; D gene: .; CDR3 DNA: TGTGCCAGCAGTTACTATGGGCAGGGGCTCAACTATGGCTACACCTTC; CDR3 protein: CASSYYGQGLNYGYTF
clone size: .; J gene: TRBJ2-1; V gene: TRBV20-1; D gene: TRBD2; CDR3 DNA: TGCAGTGCTAGAAGACATAGCGGGGCCTACAATGAGCAGTTCTTC; CDR3 protein: CSARRHSGAYNEQFF
clone size: .; J gene: TRBJ1-5; V gene: TRBV6-6; D gene: .; CDR3 DNA: TGTGCCAGTGAGCCAGGGGGCAATCAGCCCCAGCATTTT; CDR3 protein: CASEPGGNQPQHF
clone size: .; J gene: TRBJ1-2; V gene: TRBV7-9; D gene: .; CDR3 DNA: TGTGCCAGCAGCTTAGATCTACTGGGCTATGGCTACACCTTC; CDR3 protein: CASSLDLLGYGYTF
clone size: few; J gene: TRBJ2-5; V gene: TRBV9; D gene: TRBD2; CDR3 DNA: TGTGCCAGCAGCGGCCTAGCGGAAGAGACCCAGTACTTC; CDR3 protein: CASSGLAEETQYF
clone size: .; J gene: TRBJ2-5; V gene: TRBV7-8; D gene: .; CDR3 DNA: TGTGCCAGCAGCTTATTTGGGATAGGAGAAGAGACCCAGTACTTC; CDR3 protein: CASSLFGIGEETQYF
clone size: many; J gene: TRBJ1-2; V gene: TRBV3-1; D gene: .; CDR3 DNA: TGTGCCAGCAGCCAAGAGGTCGGACAGAACTATGGCTACACCTTC; CDR3 protein: CASSQEVGQNYGYTF
clone size: few; J gene: TRBJ2-1; V gene: TRBV29-1; D gene: TRBD1; CDR3 DNA: TGCAGCGTGTGGACAGGGGAAAACAATGAGCAGTTCTTC; CDR3 protein: CSVWTGENNEQFF
clone size: .; J gene: TRBJ1-1; V gene: TRBV12-5; D gene: .; CDR3 DNA: TGTGCTAGTGGGCCAGGACGTTACAACACTGAAGCTTTCTTT; CDR3 protein: CASGPGRYNTEAFF
clone size: .; J gene: TRBJ2-5; V gene: TRBV10-2; D gene: .; CDR3 DNA: TGCGCCAGCAGTTTAGGGACAATCCAAGAGACCCAGTACTTC; CDR3 protein: CASSLGTIQETQYF
clone size: .; J gene: TRBJ2-1; V gene: TRBV12-3/TRBV12-4; D gene: TRBD1; CDR3 DNA: TGTGCCAGCAGGCCGCGACAGGGGTTCGATGAGCAGTTCTTC; CDR3 protein: CASRPRQGFDEQFF
clone size: .; J gene: TRBJ2-3; V gene: TRBV10-1; D gene: .; CDR3 DNA: TGCGCCAGCAGTGAGAGGGTTAGCGGTACGCAGTATTTT; CDR3 protein: CASSERVSGTQYF
clone size: once; J gene: TRBJ1-2; V gene: TRBV29-1; D gene: .; CDR3 DNA: TGCAGCGTTAAAGATCTGGTGGACAGCTATGGCTACACCTTC; CDR3 protein: CSVKDLVDSYGYTF